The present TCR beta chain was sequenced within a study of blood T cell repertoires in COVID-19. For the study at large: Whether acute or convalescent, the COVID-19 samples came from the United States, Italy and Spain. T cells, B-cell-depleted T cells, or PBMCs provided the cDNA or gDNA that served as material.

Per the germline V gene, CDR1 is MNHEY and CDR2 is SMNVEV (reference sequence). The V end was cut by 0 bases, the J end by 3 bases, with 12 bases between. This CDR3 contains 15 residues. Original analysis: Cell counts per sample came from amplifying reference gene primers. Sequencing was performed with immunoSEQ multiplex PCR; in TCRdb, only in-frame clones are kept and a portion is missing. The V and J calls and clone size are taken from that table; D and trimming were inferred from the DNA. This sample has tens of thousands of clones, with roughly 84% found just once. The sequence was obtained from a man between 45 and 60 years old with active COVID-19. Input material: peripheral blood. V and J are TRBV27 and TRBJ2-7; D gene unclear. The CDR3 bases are TGTGCCAGCAGTTTATCGGTGAGGATATTCTACGAGCAGTACGTC. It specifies CASSLSVRIFYEQYV.